Following are 16 T cell receptor beta chains from one sample sequenced in a study of blood T cells in healthy people across ages (dated by TCRdb to about 2015). Library creation used 5' RACE. The instrument given in TCRdb is Illumina HiSeq 2500. The second PCR ran for roughly 6 to 11 cycles and used a J-beta primer mix along with a sample-barcoded 5' primer. TCRdb reworked the public reads: Q25 trimming with fastp, MiXCR clone assembly, productive beta chains retained. Rows with a matching CDR3 protein are joined into one entry that keeps the most common DNA and genes. The sample table lists some 290,000 distinct CDR3 sequences, roughly 26% of them with a count of one. The top ten clonotypes cover around 30% of the sample. Sequencing was carried out using blood. These receptors all stem from a woman aged 70-85 years in good health.

The chain combines TRBV5-1 with TRBJ2-4, with D possibly TRBD2 on 7 matching bases. Germline CDR1 and CDR2: SGHRS and YFSETQ. V shed 7 bases and J shed 5 bases, with 13 bases lying between them. This CDR3 is 13 amino acids long. The CDR3 is CASSRGAENIQYF. Written as DNA, the CDR3 is TGCGCCAGCTCCCGGGGGGCGGAAAACATTCAGTACTTC.

This clonotype was observed at least ten times. This chain joins TRBV27 and TRBJ2-7; TRBD2 is a possible D gene (6 bases). This CDR3 is 15 amino acids long. V was cut by 3 bases and J by 2 bases, with 14 bases left in between. Germline-derived CDR1 and CDR2 are MNHEY and SMNVEV (reference sequence). This CDR3 reads CASSFLGGRAYEQYF. CDR3 bases: TGTGCCAGCAGTTTTTTGGGAGGAAGAGCCTACGAGCAGTACTTC.

This clonotype was counted between two and nine times. The chain uses TRBV28 and TRBJ2-5; a weak D match, TRBD2 (5 bases). This CDR3 has 14 amino acids. With 8 bases removed from V and 0 bases from J, the gap between germline ends came to 13 bases. Germline CDR1 and CDR2: MDHEN and SYDVKM. The CDR3 bases are TGTGCCAGCGGTCCAGCGGAGTACCAAGAGACCCAGTACTTC. Translating it yields CASGPAEYQETQYF.

The chain links TRBV11-3 to TRBJ2-3; no definite D call. This CDR3 has 13 residues. Trimming stripped 5 bases from V and 6 bases from J, with 12 bases between. Germline CDR1 is SGHNT and CDR2 is YENEEA. This CDR3 reads CASSLDPFDTQYF. CDR3 nucleotide sequence: TGTGCCAGCAGCCTCGACCCGTTCGATACGCAGTATTTT. The full variable domain, with the rest looked up from reference TRBV11-3 and TRBJ2-3, is EAGVVQSPRYKIIEKKQPVAFWCNPISGHNTLYWYLQNLGQGPELLIRYENEEAVDDSQLPKDRFSAERLKGVDSTLKIQPAELGDSAVYLCASSLDPFDTQYFGPGTRLTVL.

This clonotype has more than one count but fewer than ten. V gene TRBV25-1 combines with J gene TRBJ2-7, with D perhaps being TRBD1 or TRBD2 (6 bases each). The CDR3 covers 13 residues. Between the trimmed V and J ends, which lost 3 bases and 3 bases, there was a span of 9 bases. Germline V CDR1 and CDR2: MGHDK, SYGVNS. The CDR3 sequence is CASSDGGGYEQYF. The CDR3 DNA reads as TGTGCCAGCAGTGATGGAGGGGGCTACGAGCAGTACTTC.

This clonotype was seen a few times. The chain is built from TRBV10-2 and TRBJ2-7, with D hard to call. Germline lookup yields CDR1 WSHSY and CDR2 SAAADI. V was trimmed by 10 bases and J by 4 bases, leaving 17 bases between them. The CDR3 is 13 amino acids. The CDR3 sequence is CATRSRVNYEQYF. The DNA of the CDR3 is TGCGCCACTAGGTCCAGAGTGAATTACGAGCAGTACTTC.

Of note for this clonotype: The junction does not match germline at one end; this may be a read error. The chain recombines TRBV15 with TRBJ2-5; 8 nucleotides align to TRBD1. The CDR3 length is 12 residues. Germline-derived CDR1 and CDR2 are LNHNV and YYDKDF (reference sequence). This chain's CDR3 is CATGQGRENQYF. The CDR3 DNA sequence: TGTGCCACCGGACAGGGACGCGAGAACCAGTACTTC.

The chain links TRBV5-1 to TRBJ2-6, with unresolved D. Per germline, CDR1 SGHRS and CDR2 YFSETQ. The V and J ends lost 0 bases and 0 bases respectively, with 13 bases between them. The length of the CDR3 is 18 residues. Here the CDR3 DNA reads TGCGCCAGCAGCTTGGCCTTTGGGGTTACCTCTGGGGCCAACGTCCTGACTTTC. It yields the protein CASSLAFGVTSGANVLTF.

CDR3 loop: CASSDRENEQFF. As DNA, the CDR3 is TGTGCCAGCAGTGACAGGGAGAATGAGCAGTTCTTC. The chain couples TRBV25-1 to TRBJ2-1; D tentatively fits TRBD1 or TRBD2 (5 bases each). V was pared by 3 bases and J by 7 bases, with 7 bases between. CDR3 length: 12 amino acids. Looked up from germline, CDR1 is MGHDK and CDR2 is SYGVNS. The complete variable domain, with remaining parts taken from reference TRBV25-1 and TRBJ2-1, reads EADIYQTPRYLVIGTGKKITLECSQTMGHDKMYWYQQDPGMELHLIHYSYGVNSTEKGDLSSESTVSRIRTEHFPLTLESARPSHTSQYLCASSDRENEQFFGPGTRLTVL.

The V and J genes are TRBV4-2 and TRBJ2-4; D is unclear. Trimming took 1 base from V and 3 from J, leaving 10 bases between them. Germline CDR1 LGHNA, CDR2 YNFKEQ. This CDR3 region has 15 residues. CDR3 region: CASSQGERGKNIQYF. The CDR3 region has the DNA TGTGCCAGCAGCCAAGGAGAGAGAGGCAAAAACATTCAGTACTTC.

This clonotype was observed at least ten times. The V and J genes are TRBV11-2 and TRBJ2-7, with a possible D match to TRBD2 (6 bases). CDR1 and CDR2 (germline): SGHAT, FQNNGV. With 5 bases removed from V and 2 bases from J, the gap between germline ends came to 19 bases. The CDR3 consists of 16 residues. The CDR3 sequence: CASSPIGRDGTYEQYF. The CDR3, as DNA: TGTGCCAGCAGCCCAATCGGGCGGGACGGCACCTACGAGCAGTACTTC.

This clonotype was seen a handful of times. The rearrangement uses TRBV5-5 and TRBJ2-5; maybe TRBD2 (6 bases). Trimming took off 0 bases at V and 9 bases at J, with 9 bases between the two ends. The CDR3 length is 12 residues. Germline V gene lookup returns CDR1 SGHKS and CDR2 YYEKEE (reference sequence). CDR3 loop: CASSLEGEAQYF. Here the CDR3 DNA reads TGTGCCAGCAGCTTGGAAGGGGAGGCCCAGTACTTC.

The chain recombines TRBV28 with TRBJ2-3; D call uncertain. CDR3 length: 18 amino acids. The ends were cut back, 2 bases at V and 0 bases at J, with 18 bases in the middle. Germline lookup yields CDR1 MDHEN and CDR2 SYDVKM. Here the CDR3 reads CASSLPVTVILSTDTQYF. In nucleotides, the CDR3 is TGTGCCAGCAGTTTACCCGTGACTGTTATCCTTAGCACAGATACGCAGTATTTT.

This clonotype was seen only a few times. The chain carries TRBV18 and TRBJ2-1, with D possibly being TRBD1 (6 bases). Germline V lookup: CDR1 KGHSH, CDR2 LQKENI. This CDR3 contains 14 residues. V lost 2 bases to trimming and J lost 3 bases, with 8 bases between them. CDR3 in amino acids: CASSPRTDYNEQFF. CDR3 nucleotide sequence: TGTGCCAGCTCACCAAGGACAGACTACAATGAGCAGTTCTTC.

The V gene is TRBV28, the J gene TRBJ2-7; D is ambiguous. CDR3 length: 13 amino acids. CDR1 and CDR2 from the germline V gene are MDHEN and SYDVKM. V dropped 4 bases and J dropped 3 bases, with 10 bases sitting between them. CDR3 DNA: TGTGCCAGCAGTTCCGGGCCTAACTACGAGCAGTACTTC. Protein: CASSSGPNYEQYF.

In this sample, this clonotype turned up a few times. The chain couples TRBV5-1 to TRBJ2-7; D may be TRBD1 (5 bases). The CDR3 has 14 residues. V was shortened by 4 bases and J by 7 bases, with 18 bases between the two germline ends. Germline CDR1 and CDR2: SGHRS and YFSETQ. The CDR3 sequence: CASSETDTFGEQYF. DNA of the CDR3: TGCGCCAGCAGCGAGACAGACACCTTTGGGGAGCAGTACTTC. Using reference TRBV5-1 and TRBJ2-7 for the parts outside the CDR3, the full variable domain is KAGVTQTPRYLIKTRGQQVTLSCSPISGHRSVSWYQQTPGQGLQFLFEYFSETQRNKGNFPGRFSGRQFSNSRSEMNVSTLELGDSALYLCASSETDTFGEQYFGPGTRLTVT.